Below are 29 T cell receptor beta chains sequenced from a single sample in a study of shared clonotypes between healthy human individuals (TCRdb year 2020). Library creation used the immunoSEQ multiplex PCR assay. The clones in this table, taken by TCRdb from immuneACCESS, are in-frame only. Not every clone is retained; where verified, under half of the shortfall comes from an unresolved V gene, and the cause of the rest is unknown. The sample has about 490,000 clones on record, less than 80% of them singletons. The top ten clones comprise around 13% of the sample. Sequenced material: PBMCs. Source of these receptors: a woman in her thirties or forties in good health. Some clones in this sample may be carry-over from other donors' samples.

The V call is TRBV11-2, the J call TRBJ1-3, with D maybe TRBD1 (6 bases). Germline CDR1 and CDR2: SGHAT and FQNNGV. Trimming removed 1 base at V and 2 bases at J, with 15 bases between. The CDR3 totals 17 residues. CDR3 region: CASSLGRGKFPGNTIYF. In nucleotides, the CDR3 is TGTGCCAGCAGCTTAGGGAGGGGGAAATTCCCTGGAAACACCATATATTTT.

The CDR3 sequence: CASSVGSGRAVAGANVLTF. The CDR3 DNA is TGTGCCAGCAGCGTAGGGAGCGGGAGGGCCGTAGCTGGGGCCAACGTCCTGACTTTC. This chain uses TRBV9 with TRBJ2-6, with 10 bases aligning to TRBD2. This CDR3 comprises 19 residues. J gave up 2 bases and V 0 bases, and 8 bases lay outside the gene matches. Germline V gene sequence: CDR1 SGDLS, CDR2 YYNGEE.

The chain carries TRBV9 and TRBJ2-1; 9 bases match TRBD1. The CDR3 is made up of 14 amino acids. V shed 3 bases and J 8 bases; nucleotides not matched to a gene: 6. CDR1 is SGDLS and CDR2 is YYNGEE in the germline V gene. CDR3 in amino acids: CASSALQGAYEQFF. The CDR3, as DNA: TGTGCCAGCAGCGCCCTACAGGGGGCCTATGAGCAGTTCTTC.

This clone showed up just a few times. The J gene is TRBJ2-7, the V gene TRBV6-6; 8 bases match TRBD2. Unmatched junction bases numbered 7, after V lost 4 bases and J lost 5 bases. Looked up from germline, CDR1 is MNHNY and CDR2 is SVGAGI (reference sequence). The CDR3 loop spans 14 amino acids. CDR3: CASSSPGGADEQYF. CDR3 DNA: TGTGCCAGCAGTTCTCCCGGGGGGGCCGACGAGCAGTACTTC.

Regarding this clone: Other DNA sequences of this sample code for an identical CDR3. V gene TRBV9 combines with J gene TRBJ2-7; D uncertain. V gave up 0 bases and J gave up 0 bases, with 7 bases separating them. The CDR3 spans 14 residues. Germline values: CDR1 SGDLS, CDR2 YYNGEE. The CDR3 protein is CASSVGSSSYEQYF. The CDR3 nucleotides are TGTGCCAGCAGCGTAGGCAGTAGCTCCTACGAGCAGTACTTC.

The chain uses TRBV5-1 and TRBJ2-7; D is unresolved. The CDR3 runs 13 residues. V lost 2 bases and J lost 5, with 11 bases in between. Per the germline V gene, CDR1 is SGHRS and CDR2 is YFSETQ. CDR3 amino acids: CASSFGARNEQYF. CDR3 bases: TGCGCCAGCAGCTTCGGAGCAAGGAACGAGCAGTACTTC.

With respect to this clone: Other DNA sequences in this sample translate to the same CDR3. The chain employs TRBV18 and TRBJ2-3, with unresolved D. Germline V lookup: CDR1 KGHSH, CDR2 LQKENI. V gave up 2 bases and J gave up 6 bases, with 3 bases separating them. The CDR3 is made up of 11 amino acids. The CDR3 sequence is CASSPSDTQYF. The CDR3 DNA reads TGTGCCAGCTCACCAAGCGATACGCAGTATTTT.

This clone was detected many times. The V call is TRBV19, the J call TRBJ2-2, with D hard to call. This CDR3 is built from 13 residues. Germline V CDR1 and CDR2: LNHDA, SQIVND (reference sequence). V lost 6 bases to trimming and J lost 4 bases, with 9 bases between them. Here the CDR3 reads CASRITGTGELFF. The CDR3 nucleotides read TGTGCCAGTAGAATCACCGGCACCGGGGAGCTGTTTTTT. The full variable domain, its missing parts supplied by reference TRBV19 and TRBJ2-2, is DGGITQSPKYLFRKEGQNVTLSCEQNLNHDAMYWYRQDPGQGLRLIYYSQIVNDFQKGDIAEGYSVSREKKESFPLTVTSAQKNPTAFYLCASRITGTGELFFGEGSRLTVL.

The rearrangement uses TRBV7-9 and TRBJ2-1; 12 bases match TRBD2. The germline gives CDR1 SEHNR, CDR2 FQNEAQ (reference sequence). The CDR3 totals 15 residues. V was clipped by 7 bases and J by 5 bases; unmatched bases: 6. CDR3: CASTSGLAGHNEQFF. DNA for the CDR3: TGTGCCAGCACCTCGGGACTAGCGGGTCACAATGAGCAGTTCTTC.

This clone was seen just once. The chain carries TRBV10-3 and TRBJ2-1; 10 bases agree with TRBD2. Unmatched junction bases numbered 4, after V lost 8 bases and J lost 6 bases. CDR1 ENHRY and CDR2 SYGVKD come from the germline V gene. The CDR3 length is 13 residues. The CDR3 DNA follows: TGTGCCATCCGGGCTAGCGGGAGCAATGAGCAGTTCTTC. Translated, it gives CAIRASGSNEQFF.

The chain employs TRBV4-1 and TRBJ1-1; no firm D call. CDR1 is MGHRA, CDR2 YSYEKL, per germline. The germline V and J ends were trimmed by 1 base and 3 bases, with 12 bases remaining between them. The length of the CDR3 is 15 residues. CDR3 bases: TGCGCCAGCAGCCAAGTTCGAGTCCGATACACTGAAGCTTTCTTT. This codes for CASSQVRVRYTEAFF.

On this clone itself: A much larger clone sits a single nucleotide away, making a read error possible. This CDR3 is missing its conserved last phenylalanine or tryptophan, likely due to a read error. This sequence joins TRBV27 and TRBJ2-7, with D tentatively TRBD1 (8 bases). Germline lookup yields CDR1 MNHEY and CDR2 SMNVEV (reference sequence). V lost 6 bases to trimming and J lost 9 bases, with 21 bases between them. CDR3 length equals 14 residues. CDR3 DNA: TGTGCCAGCAGAATGACAGGGGCCACGGGGGGGCAGTACTCC. It specifies CASRMTGATGGQYS.

The genes are TRBV9 and TRBJ1-4; TRBD1 is a possible D gene (6 bases). V lost 8 bases to trimming and J lost 5 bases, with 10 bases between them. From germline, CDR1 is SGDLS and CDR2 YYNGEE. CDR3 length equals 12 residues. CDR3 region: CASGRGNEKLFF. The CDR3 bases are TGTGCCAGTGGGAGGGGGAATGAAAAACTGTTTTTT.

For this clone: A much larger clone differs from this one at a single base, so this may be a read error. Additional DNA sequences in this sample encode the identical CDR3. The J gene is TRBJ2-5, the V gene TRBV28, with unresolved D. The CDR3 has 10 residues. CDR1 is MDHEN, CDR2 SYDVKM, per germline. Written as DNA, the CDR3 is TGCGCCACCAGAGAGGAGACCCAGTACTTC. Its protein is CATREETQYF.

V and J are TRBV7-2 and TRBJ2-5; 7 nucleotides line up with TRBD2. J gave up 4 bases and V 0 bases, and 2 bases lay outside the gene matches. The CDR3 spans 14 residues. Germline CDR1 SGHTA, CDR2 FQGNSA. CDR3 amino acids: CASSLAGGVETQYF. The CDR3 bases are TGTGCCAGCAGCTTAGCGGGAGGGGTAGAGACCCAGTACTTC.

The rearrangement uses TRBV6-6 and TRBJ1-3; no clear D. This CDR3 has 14 residues. Germline V gene lookup returns CDR1 MNHNY and CDR2 SVGAGI (reference sequence). V was shortened by 7 bases and J by 0 bases, with 10 bases between the two germline ends. The CDR3: CASILGVSGNTIYF. CDR3 nucleotide sequence: TGTGCCAGCATTCTCGGAGTCTCTGGAAACACCATATATTTT.

This chain links TRBV18 with TRBJ2-2; either TRBD1 or TRBD2 may supply D (5 bases each). The V and J ends lost 6 bases and 1 base respectively, with 15 bases between them. In germline, CDR1 is KGHSH, CDR2 LQKENI. The CDR3 spans 16 residues. The CDR3 reads CASSPRGGGNTGELFF. DNA of the CDR3: TGTGCCAGCTCGCCCCGAGGTGGGGGGAACACCGGGGAGCTGTTTTTT.

This clone was detected a few times. This chain links TRBV19 with TRBJ2-3; 14 bases line up with TRBD2. With 3 bases clipped from V and 0 bases from J, the junction kept 8 bases outside the gene matches. The CDR3 has 19 residues. The germline gives CDR1 LNHDA, CDR2 SQIVND (reference sequence). The chain's CDR3 is CASSILGLAGGGSTDTQYF. In DNA form, the CDR3 reads TGTGCCAGTAGTATTCTCGGACTAGCGGGAGGAGGTAGCACAGATACGCAGTATTTT.

The V call is TRBV21-1, the J call TRBJ1-2; the listed D gene, TRBD1, was not tested against the DNA. TRBV21-1 is labeled a pseudogene. There are 16 residues in the CDR3. CDR3 amino acids: CASSRRRDRGYCGYTF. For the CDR3, the DNA is TGTGCCAGCAGCCGTAGACGGGACAGGGGGTATTGTGGCTACACCTTC.

The chain carries TRBV6-6 and TRBJ1-2; 12 bases match TRBD1. V lost 5 bases to trimming and J lost 5 bases; unmatched junction nucleotides: 9. This CDR3 region has 16 residues. CDR1 and CDR2 (germline): MNHNY, SVGAGI (reference sequence). DNA of the CDR3: TGTGCCAGCAGTGGGGACAGGGGGCTAGTGGAATATGGCTACACCTTC. As protein: CASSGDRGLVEYGYTF.

This chain uses TRBV29-1 with TRBJ2-5; 7 nucleotides match TRBD2. The J call may be incorrect, as the DNA end agrees better with TRBJ2-7. Germline V lookup: CDR1 SQVTM, CDR2 ANQGSEA. The CDR3 is 13 amino acids. This CDR3 reads CSVEGDYSYEQYF. As DNA, the CDR3 is TGCAGCGTTGAGGGGGACTACTCCTACGAGCAGTACTTC.

The chain has TRBV11-2 and TRBJ2-6; D is unresolved. The CDR3 is 18 amino acids. V was shortened by 5 bases and J by 1 base, with 18 bases between the two germline ends. CDR1 is SGHAT, CDR2 FQNNGV, per germline. The CDR3 sequence is CASSKLSGTPSGANVLTF. In DNA form, the CDR3 reads TGTGCCAGCAGCAAACTTTCCGGCACTCCATCTGGGGCCAACGTCCTGACTTTC. Based on the CDR3 plus reference TRBV11-2 and TRBJ2-6, the full variable domain is EAGVAQSPRYKIIEKRQSVAFWCNPISGHATLYWYQQILGQGPKLLIQFQNNGVVDDSQLPKDRFSAERLKGVDSTLKIQPAKLEDSAVYLCASSKLSGTPSGANVLTFGAGSRLTVL.

Details on this clone: This may come from a read error, since a much larger clone is one base off. The chain combines TRBV5-1 with TRBJ2-7; D remains unclear. CDR3 size: 13 residues. The V gene lost 0 bases and the J gene lost 1 base, with 5 bases spanning the gap. CDR1 and CDR2 from the germline V gene are SGHRS and YFSETQ. The CDR3, as DNA: TGCGCCAGCAGCTTGGAAGGGTCCTACGAGCAGTACTTC. This sequence encodes CASSLEGSYEQYF.

Concerning this clone: This may stem from a read error, because a much larger clone lies one nucleotide away. This chain uses TRBV29-1 with TRBJ2-7; 7 positions agree with TRBD1. CDR3 length: 11 residues. Per germline, CDR1 SQVTM and CDR2 ANQGSEA. CDR3 nucleotides: TGCGGCGTCTGGGACAGTTACGAGCAGTACTTC. It translates to CGVWDSYEQYF.

The V gene is TRBV19, the J gene TRBJ2-1; D is perhaps TRBD1 (6 bases). V shed 9 bases and J shed 5 bases, with 20 bases lying between them. From germline, CDR1 is LNHDA and CDR2 SQIVND (reference sequence). The CDR3 is 15 amino acids. For the CDR3, the DNA is TGTGCCAGCGTTCCTACTTGGGCAGGGGACAATGAGCAGTTCTTC. It translates to CASVPTWAGDNEQFF.

The chain has TRBV18 and TRBJ2-2, with unresolved D. Trimming took 3 bases from V and 0 from J, leaving 11 bases between them. CDR1 is KGHSH, CDR2 LQKENI, per germline. The CDR3 is 16 residues long. In DNA form, the CDR3 reads TGTGCCAGCTCACCGAGTAATCGCGCGAACACCGGGGAGCTGTTTTTT. Translated: CASSPSNRANTGELFF.

The chain is built from TRBV18 and TRBJ1-5; D possibly corresponds to TRBD1 (6 bases). Trimming left V 1 base short and J 4 bases short, with 11 bases between. The V gene's germline CDR1 is KGHSH and CDR2 LQKENI. The CDR3 loop spans 15 amino acids. The CDR3 nucleotides read TGTGCCAGCTCACCACGGACAGTACAGAATCAGCCCCAGCATTTT. Its protein product is CASSPRTVQNQPQHF. The whole variable domain, filled in from reference TRBV18 and TRBJ1-5, reads NAGVMQNPRHLVRRRGQEARLRCSPMKGHSHVYWYRQLPEEGLKFMVYLQKENIIDESGMPKERFSAEFPKEGPSILRIQQVVRGDSAAYFCASSPRTVQNQPQHFGDGTRLSIL.

The chain couples TRBV5-4 to TRBJ2-5, with D possibly matching TRBD1 (5 bases). CDR3 length: 15 amino acids. CDR1 SGHNT and CDR2 YYREEE come from the germline V gene (reference sequence). Trimming shortened V by 2 bases and J by 0 bases, and 11 bases separated the two germline ends. CDR3 loop: CASSFPRADQETQYF. The CDR3 DNA sequence: TGTGCCAGCAGCTTCCCCAGGGCCGACCAAGAGACCCAGTACTTC.

This clone was counted between two and nine times. The chain carries TRBV19 and TRBJ2-7, with TRBD1 identical over 10 bases. With 6 bases clipped from V and 5 bases from J, the junction kept 7 bases outside the gene matches. Germline CDR1 is LNHDA and CDR2 is SQIVND (reference sequence). This CDR3 is 14 amino acids long. The CDR3 is CASSLGTGVDEQYF. For the CDR3, the DNA is TGTGCCAGTAGCCTCGGGACAGGGGTCGACGAGCAGTACTTC.